The following is a T cell receptor (beta chain) sequence with its context. The data were obtained in a study of OX40 agonist ivuxolimab in advanced cancers. Across the whole study: Melanoma, hepatocellular carcinoma, head and neck or renal cell cancer occurred in dose-escalation patients. There were three patients with partial responses, one having hepatocellular carcinoma and two cutaneous melanoma.

Measured with immunoSEQ multiplex PCR; TCRdb has only the in-frame clones, and not every one. Here the sample spans 75,000 to 80,000 clones, nearly 85% being singletons. V was pared by 5 bases and J by 5 bases, with 6 bases of the junction left unmatched. This CDR3 is 15 amino acids long. The germline CDR1 and CDR2 sequences are SGHNT and YENEEA. The source was CD4+ or CD8+ T cells sorted from blood, collected in a trial of the OX40 agonist ivuxolimab. This rearrangement joins TRBV11-3 to TRBJ2-3, with 11 bases fitting TRBD2. The TCR was taken from an adult with an advanced solid tumor such as melanoma, head and neck, liver or kidney cancer. CDR3 bases: TGTGCCAGCAGCCTGGGACTAGCGGAGTTAGATACGCAGTATTTT. Amino acid sequence: CASSLGLAELDTQYF.